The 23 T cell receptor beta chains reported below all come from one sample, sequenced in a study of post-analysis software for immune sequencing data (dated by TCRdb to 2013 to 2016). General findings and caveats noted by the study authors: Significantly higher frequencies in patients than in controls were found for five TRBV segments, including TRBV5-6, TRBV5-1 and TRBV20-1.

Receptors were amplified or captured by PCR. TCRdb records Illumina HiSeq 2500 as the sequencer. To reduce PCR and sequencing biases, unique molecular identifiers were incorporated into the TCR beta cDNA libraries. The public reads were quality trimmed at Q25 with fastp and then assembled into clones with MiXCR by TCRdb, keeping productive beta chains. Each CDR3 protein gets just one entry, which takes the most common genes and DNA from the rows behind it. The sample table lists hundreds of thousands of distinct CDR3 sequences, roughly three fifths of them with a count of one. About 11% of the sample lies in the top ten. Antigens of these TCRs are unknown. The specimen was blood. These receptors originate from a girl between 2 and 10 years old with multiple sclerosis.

The CDR3 bases are TGTACTAGCCAGCGGGCGAACAATGAGCAGTTCTTC. As protein: CTSQRANNEQFF. The chain links TRBV28 to TRBJ2-1; TRBD2 is a possible D gene (6 bases). In germline, CDR1 is MDHEN, CDR2 SYDVKM. The CDR3 contains 12 residues.

The CDR3 is CASSLPRIAKNIQYF. The CDR3 DNA sequence: TGTGCCAGCAGCTTACCCCGTATAGCCAAAAACATTCAGTACTTC. The rearrangement uses TRBV7-2 and TRBJ2-4; D remains ambiguous. Per germline, CDR1 SGHTA and CDR2 FQGNSA. The CDR3 totals 15 residues. With 2 bases removed from V and 0 bases from J, the gap between germline ends came to 8 bases.

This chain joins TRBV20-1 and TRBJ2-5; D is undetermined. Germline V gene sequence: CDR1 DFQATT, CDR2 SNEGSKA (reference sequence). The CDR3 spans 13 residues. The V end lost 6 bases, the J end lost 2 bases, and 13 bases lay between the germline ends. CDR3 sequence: CSAPGVGQETQYF. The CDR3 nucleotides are TGCAGTGCCCCCGGAGTGGGGCAAGAGACCCAGTACTTC.

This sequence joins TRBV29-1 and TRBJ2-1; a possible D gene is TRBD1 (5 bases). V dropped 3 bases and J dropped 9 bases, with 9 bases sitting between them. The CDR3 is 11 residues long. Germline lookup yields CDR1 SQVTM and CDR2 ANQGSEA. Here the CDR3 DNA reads TGCAGCGTTGACGTACAGGTTGAGCAGTTCTTC. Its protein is CSVDVQVEQFF.

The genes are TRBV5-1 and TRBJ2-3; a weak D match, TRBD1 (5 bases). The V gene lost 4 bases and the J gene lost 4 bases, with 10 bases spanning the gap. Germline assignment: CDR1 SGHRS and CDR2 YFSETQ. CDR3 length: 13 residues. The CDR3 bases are TGCGCCAGCAGCCCCAGGGTGGCAGATACGCAGTATTTT. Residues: CASSPRVADTQYF.

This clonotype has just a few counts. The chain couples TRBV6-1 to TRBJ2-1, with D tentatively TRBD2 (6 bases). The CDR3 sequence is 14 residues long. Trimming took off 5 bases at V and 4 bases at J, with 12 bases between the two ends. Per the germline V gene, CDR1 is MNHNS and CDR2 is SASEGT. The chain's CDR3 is CASSKEGPYNEQFF. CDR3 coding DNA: TGTGCCAGCAGTAAGGAGGGCCCATACAATGAGCAGTTCTTC.

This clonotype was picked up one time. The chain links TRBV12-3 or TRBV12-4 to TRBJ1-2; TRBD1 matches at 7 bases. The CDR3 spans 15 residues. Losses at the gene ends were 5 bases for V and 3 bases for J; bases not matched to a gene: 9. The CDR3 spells CASSPRSGTDYGYTF. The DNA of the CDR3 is TGTGCCAGCAGTCCCCGCTCCGGGACAGACTATGGCTACACCTTC.

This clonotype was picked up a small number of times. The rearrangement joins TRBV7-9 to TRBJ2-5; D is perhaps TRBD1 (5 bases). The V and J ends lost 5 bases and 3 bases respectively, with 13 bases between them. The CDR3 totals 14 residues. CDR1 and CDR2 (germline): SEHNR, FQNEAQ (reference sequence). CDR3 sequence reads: CASSREDKKETQYF. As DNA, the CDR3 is TGTGCCAGCAGCCGAGAGGACAAAAAAGAGACCCAGTACTTC.

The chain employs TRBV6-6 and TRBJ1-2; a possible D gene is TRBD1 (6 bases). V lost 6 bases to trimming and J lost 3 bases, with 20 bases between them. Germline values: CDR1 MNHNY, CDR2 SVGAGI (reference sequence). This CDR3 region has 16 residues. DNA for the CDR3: TGTGCCAGCAGCCTAGGGACACGAGGGACGGACTATGGCTACACCTTC. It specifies CASSLGTRGTDYGYTF.

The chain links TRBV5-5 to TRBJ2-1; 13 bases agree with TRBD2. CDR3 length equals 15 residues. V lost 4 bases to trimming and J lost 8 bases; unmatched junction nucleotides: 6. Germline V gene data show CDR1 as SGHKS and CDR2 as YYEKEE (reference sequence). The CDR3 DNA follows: TGTGCCAGCAGCCTATGGACTAGCGGGAGCTATGAGCAGTTCTTC. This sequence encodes CASSLWTSGSYEQFF. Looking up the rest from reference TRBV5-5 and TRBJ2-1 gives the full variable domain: DAGVTQSPTHLIKTRGQQVTLRCSPISGHKSVSWYQQVLGQGPQFIFQYYEKEERGRGNFPDRFSARQFPNYSSELNVNALLLGDSALYLCASSLWTSGSYEQFFGPGTRLTVL.

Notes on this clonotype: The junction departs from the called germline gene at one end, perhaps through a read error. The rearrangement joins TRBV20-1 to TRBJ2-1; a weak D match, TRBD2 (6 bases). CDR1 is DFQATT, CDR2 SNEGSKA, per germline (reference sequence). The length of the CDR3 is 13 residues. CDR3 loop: CSASVSSYNEQFF. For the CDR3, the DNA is TGCAGCGCTAGCGTTAGCTCCTACAATGAGCAGTTCTTC.

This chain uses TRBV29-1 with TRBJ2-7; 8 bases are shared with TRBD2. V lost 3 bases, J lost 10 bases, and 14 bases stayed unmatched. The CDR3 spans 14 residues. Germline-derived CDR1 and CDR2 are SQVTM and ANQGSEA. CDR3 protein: CSVELLDREGIQYF. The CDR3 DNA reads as TGCAGCGTTGAGTTACTAGATCGGGAGGGGATCCAGTACTTC.

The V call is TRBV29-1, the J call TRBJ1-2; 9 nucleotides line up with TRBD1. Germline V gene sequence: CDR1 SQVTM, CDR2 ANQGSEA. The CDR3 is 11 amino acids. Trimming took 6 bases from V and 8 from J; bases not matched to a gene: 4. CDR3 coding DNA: TGCAGCGTCGGACAGGGGTGGGGCTACACCTTC. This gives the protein CSVGQGWGYTF.

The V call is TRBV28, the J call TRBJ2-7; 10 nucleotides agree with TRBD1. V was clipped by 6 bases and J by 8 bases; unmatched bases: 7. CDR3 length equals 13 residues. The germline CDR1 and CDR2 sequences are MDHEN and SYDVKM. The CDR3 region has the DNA TGTGCCAGCAGCCCGGGACAGGGGATCCAGCAGTACTTC. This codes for CASSPGQGIQQYF.

CDR3 sequence: CSLGQVYNEQFF. CDR3 nucleotides: TGCAGCTTAGGACAGGTCTACAATGAGCAGTTCTTC. The chain combines TRBV20-1 with TRBJ2-1; 7 bases agree with TRBD1. Per germline, CDR1 DFQATT and CDR2 SNEGSKA (reference sequence). This CDR3 comprises 12 residues.

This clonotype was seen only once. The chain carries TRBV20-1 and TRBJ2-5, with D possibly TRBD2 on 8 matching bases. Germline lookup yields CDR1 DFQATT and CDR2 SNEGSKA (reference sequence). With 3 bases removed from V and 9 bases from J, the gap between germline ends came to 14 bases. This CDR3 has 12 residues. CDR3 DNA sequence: TGCAGTGCTAGGACAGGGCGGGAGGCCCAGTACTTC. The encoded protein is CSARTGREAQYF.

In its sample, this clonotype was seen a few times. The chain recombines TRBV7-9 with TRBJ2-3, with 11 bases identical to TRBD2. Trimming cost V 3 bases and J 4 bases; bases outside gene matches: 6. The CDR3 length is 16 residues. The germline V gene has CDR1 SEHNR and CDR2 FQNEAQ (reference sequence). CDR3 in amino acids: CASSFRLAGKSDTQYF. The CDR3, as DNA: TGTGCCAGCAGCTTTCGACTAGCGGGAAAGTCAGATACGCAGTATTTT.

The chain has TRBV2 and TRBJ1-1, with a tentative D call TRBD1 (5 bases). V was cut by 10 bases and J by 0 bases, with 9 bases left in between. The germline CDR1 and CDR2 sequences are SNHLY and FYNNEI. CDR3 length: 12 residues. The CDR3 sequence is CATTVMNTEAFF. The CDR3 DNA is TGTGCCACGACAGTTATGAACACTGAAGCTTTCTTT.

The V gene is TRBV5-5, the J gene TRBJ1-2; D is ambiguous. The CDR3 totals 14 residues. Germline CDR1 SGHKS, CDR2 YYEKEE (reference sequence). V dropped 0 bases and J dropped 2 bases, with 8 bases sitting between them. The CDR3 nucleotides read TGTGCCAGCAGCTTGGATTCCGTCAACTATGGCTACACCTTC. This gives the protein CASSLDSVNYGYTF. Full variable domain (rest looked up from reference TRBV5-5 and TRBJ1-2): DAGVTQSPTHLIKTRGQQVTLRCSPISGHKSVSWYQQVLGQGPQFIFQYYEKEERGRGNFPDRFSARQFPNYSSELNVNALLLGDSALYLCASSLDSVNYGYTFGSGTRLTVV.

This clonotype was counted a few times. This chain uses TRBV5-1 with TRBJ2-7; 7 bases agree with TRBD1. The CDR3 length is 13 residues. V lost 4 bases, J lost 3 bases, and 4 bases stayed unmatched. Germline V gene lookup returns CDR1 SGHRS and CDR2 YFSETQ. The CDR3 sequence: CASSTSGGYEQYF. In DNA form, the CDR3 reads TGCGCCAGCAGCACCTCAGGGGGCTACGAGCAGTACTTC.

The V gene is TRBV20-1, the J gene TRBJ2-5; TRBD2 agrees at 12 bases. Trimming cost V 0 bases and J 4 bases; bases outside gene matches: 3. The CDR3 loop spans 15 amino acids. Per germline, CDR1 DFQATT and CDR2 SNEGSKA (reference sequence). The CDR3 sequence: CSARDRLAGAETQYF. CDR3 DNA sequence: TGCAGTGCTAGAGACCGACTAGCGGGGGCAGAGACCCAGTACTTC.

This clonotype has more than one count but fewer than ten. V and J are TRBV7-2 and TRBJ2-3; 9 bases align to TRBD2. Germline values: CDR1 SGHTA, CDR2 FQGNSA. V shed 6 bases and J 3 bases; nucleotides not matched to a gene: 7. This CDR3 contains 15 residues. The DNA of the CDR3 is TGTGCCAGCAGTCGAGGGCGGGGGGGTACAGATACGCAGTATTTT. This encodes CASSRGRGGTDTQYF.

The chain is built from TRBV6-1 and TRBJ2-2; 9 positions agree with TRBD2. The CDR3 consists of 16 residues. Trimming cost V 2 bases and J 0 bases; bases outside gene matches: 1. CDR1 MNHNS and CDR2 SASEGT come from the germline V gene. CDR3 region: CASSELAGTNTGELFF. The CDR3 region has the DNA TGTGCCAGCAGTGAACTAGCGGGGACGAACACCGGGGAGCTGTTTTTT.